These 17 T cell receptor beta chains were sequenced from one sample in a study of cytomegalovirus exposure and HLA in healthy donors. The PCR contained 60 Vbeta and 13 Jbeta primers. Sequenced by immunoSEQ multiplex PCR; TCRdb stores in-frame clones only, minus some. The data hold 100,000 to 150,000 clones, with 17% observed a single time. Material for sequencing was PBMCs. These receptors came from a female donor in good health and CMV-seropositive.

This clone was seen more than once but under ten times. This chain links TRBV6-1 with TRBJ2-5; no firm D call. The V gene lost 6 bases and the J gene lost 1 base, with 12 bases spanning the gap. Per germline, CDR1 MNHNS and CDR2 SASEGT. The CDR3 runs 14 residues. CDR3 coding DNA: TGTGCCAGCAGCCCAGGTGGGCTCCAAGAGACCCAGTACTTC. Encoded protein: CASSPGGLQETQYF.

The chain joins TRBV27 to TRBJ1-1; a possible D gene is TRBD1 (5 bases). The germline CDR1 and CDR2 sequences are MNHEY and SMNVEV (reference sequence). The length of the CDR3 is 13 residues. V was pared by 5 bases and J by 4 bases, with 11 bases between. The CDR3 DNA is TGTGCCAGCAGTCCGGGGGGTCTCACTGAAGCTTTCTTT. Its translation is CASSPGGLTEAFF.

This clone was detected only a few times. J is TRBJ1-5 and V is TRBV28, with 9 bases matching TRBD1. The V gene end was trimmed by 6 bases and the J gene end by 6 bases; junction bases not matched to a gene: 6. The CDR3 contains 14 residues. The germline CDR1 and CDR2 sequences are MDHEN and SYDVKM. The CDR3 DNA follows: TGTGCCAGCAGGGCGGACAGGGGACCTCAGCCCCAGCATTTT. Residues: CASRADRGPQPQHF. Full variable domain (outside the CDR3, taken from reference TRBV28 and TRBJ1-5): DVKVTQSSRYLVKRTGEKVFLECVQDMDHENMFWYRQDPGLGLRLIYFSYDVKMKEKGDIPEGYSVSREKKERFSLILESASTNQTSMYLCASRADRGPQPQHFGDGTRLSIL.

The J gene is TRBJ1-3, the V gene TRBV6-1; tentative D call: TRBD1 (5 bases). Germline V gene lookup returns CDR1 MNHNS and CDR2 SASEGT. The germline V and J ends were trimmed by 8 bases and 1 base, with 15 bases remaining between them. This CDR3 comprises 15 residues. CDR3 protein: CASGGRAVSGNTIYF. CDR3 bases: TGTGCCAGCGGGGGGAGAGCAGTGTCTGGAAACACCATATATTTT.

V gene TRBV9 combines with J gene TRBJ2-5; no reliable D call. The CDR3 is made up of 15 amino acids. The V end was cut by 0 bases, the J end by 4 bases, with 13 bases between. The germline V gene encodes CDR1 SGDLS and CDR2 YYNGEE. The CDR3 spells CASSVVGVSGETQYF. DNA for the CDR3: TGTGCCAGCAGCGTAGTTGGCGTATCAGGAGAGACCCAGTACTTC. The full variable domain, rest sourced from reference TRBV9 and TRBJ2-5, is DSGVTQTPKHLITATGQRVTLRCSPRSGDLSVYWYQQSLDQGLQFLIQYYNGEERAKGNILERFSAQQFPDLHSELNLSSLELGDSALYFCASSVVGVSGETQYFGPGTRLLVL.

Only a few counts were recorded for this clone. This chain links TRBV11-2 with TRBJ1-4, with a weak D call TRBD1 (5 bases). This CDR3 spans 15 amino acids. V gave up 1 base and J gave up 8 bases, with 14 bases separating them. Germline V CDR1 and CDR2: SGHAT, FQNNGV. CDR3 residues: CASSLGWQGMEKLFF. DNA for the CDR3: TGTGCCAGCAGCTTAGGATGGCAGGGTATGGAAAAACTGTTTTTT.

In this sample, this clone turned up a few times. V usage is TRBV7-2 and J usage is TRBJ2-2; the D is unclear. Germline V gene lookup returns CDR1 SGHTA and CDR2 FQGNSA. V was pared by 3 bases and J by 1 base, with 6 bases between. This CDR3 spans 14 amino acids. For the CDR3, the DNA is TGTGCCAGCAGCTTTAGAGTGAACACCGGGGAGCTGTTTTTT. Residues: CASSFRVNTGELFF.

This chain uses TRBV18 with TRBJ2-7; TRBD1 aligns across 10 bases. The CDR3 consists of 16 residues. The germline V gene encodes CDR1 KGHSH and CDR2 LQKENI. V was pared by 6 bases and J by 6 bases, with 14 bases of the junction left unmatched. CDR3 region: CASSLLTGGGIGEQYF. In nucleotides, the CDR3 is TGTGCCAGCTCCCTACTGACAGGGGGCGGCATTGGCGAGCAGTACTTC.

As concerns this clone: This sample includes further DNA sequences coding for the same CDR3. The V call is TRBV2, the J call TRBJ1-1; the D gene is possibly TRBD1 (6 bases). Germline-derived CDR1 and CDR2 are SNHLY and FYNNEI. The CDR3 has 13 amino acids. V was trimmed by 4 bases and J by 1 base, leaving 7 bases between them. CDR3 DNA: TGTGCCAGCAGTGGAGGGGGGAACACTGAAGCTTTCTTT. As protein: CASSGGGNTEAFF.

The rearrangement uses TRBV13 and TRBJ1-6; the D is unclear. The CDR3 runs to 15 residues. The V gene lost 1 base and the J gene lost 3 bases, with 7 bases spanning the gap. Germline CDR1 PRHDT, CDR2 FYEKMQ (reference sequence). The DNA for the CDR3 is TGTGCCAGCAGCTTAGATGGCAACTATAATTCACCCCTCCACTTT. Its translation: CASSLDGNYNSPLHF.

In its sample, this clone was seen a few times. Here the CDR3 DNA reads TGTGCCAGCAGCTCTGGACAGGGATATTACTATGGCTACACCTTC. Translated, it gives CASSSGQGYYYGYTF. The gene calls are TRBV5-4 and TRBJ1-2; 8 nucleotides line up with TRBD1. This CDR3 has 15 residues. Per germline, CDR1 SGHNT and CDR2 YYREEE (reference sequence). Trimming removed 3 bases from V and 3 bases from J; junction bases left unmatched: 7.

This clone came up a few times. The CDR3 loop reads CASSKLAGDAHEQYF. CDR3 sequence (DNA): TGTGCCAGCAGCAAACTAGCGGGAGATGCCCACGAGCAGTACTTC. V gene TRBV14 combines with J gene TRBJ2-7, with 11 bases aligning to TRBD2. This CDR3 has 15 amino acids. The trim removed 5 bases at V and 5 bases at J, leaving 8 bases unmatched. Looked up from germline, CDR1 is SGHDN and CDR2 is FVKESK.

The genes are TRBV29-1 and TRBJ2-3, with D possibly being TRBD2 (5 bases). V lost 3 bases and J 5 bases, leaving 18 bases between the germline ends. Germline V gene sequence: CDR1 SQVTM, CDR2 ANQGSEA. This CDR3 contains 15 residues. The CDR3 sequence is CSVELAGNDLDTQYF. CDR3 sequence (DNA): TGCAGCGTTGAGTTGGCGGGTAATGATCTAGATACGCAGTATTTT.

There are a few counts of this clone. The chain is built from TRBV9 and TRBJ1-5; TRBD1 might be the D (5 bases). The germline V gene encodes CDR1 SGDLS and CDR2 YYNGEE. V lost 4 bases, J lost 5 bases, and 10 bases lay in between. The CDR3 consists of 13 residues. The DNA for the CDR3 is TGTGCCAGCAGCCTACAGGATGATCAGCCCCAGCATTTT. It encodes CASSLQDDQPQHF.

This clone was counted a few times. CDR3 sequence: CAINRDRGEKLFF. The CDR3 DNA is TGTGCCATCAACCGGGACAGGGGTGAAAAACTGTTTTTT. This sequence joins TRBV10-3 and TRBJ1-4; TRBD1 matches 10 bases. The CDR3 runs 13 residues. Germline assignment: CDR1 ENHRY and CDR2 SYGVKD. J lost 7 bases, V lost 7 bases, and 3 bases had no gene match.

The chain employs TRBV4-1 and TRBJ1-3; TRBD1 agrees at 7 bases. The germline gives CDR1 MGHRA, CDR2 YSYEKL. V lost 4 bases and J lost 6; bases outside the gene matches: 6. This CDR3 comprises 14 residues. CDR3 nucleotides: TGCGCCAGCAGCCTAGGGACAGCCGAAAACACCATATATTTT. Protein: CASSLGTAENTIYF.

V and J are TRBV4-1 and TRBJ2-5; possibly TRBD1 for D (6 bases). Germline V CDR1 and CDR2: MGHRA, YSYEKL. The CDR3 has 15 residues. Trimming took 4 bases from V and 1 from J, leaving 13 bases between them. CDR3 sequence: CASSPWGQSQETQYF. As DNA, the CDR3 is TGCGCCAGCAGCCCTTGGGGGCAGAGCCAAGAGACCCAGTACTTC.